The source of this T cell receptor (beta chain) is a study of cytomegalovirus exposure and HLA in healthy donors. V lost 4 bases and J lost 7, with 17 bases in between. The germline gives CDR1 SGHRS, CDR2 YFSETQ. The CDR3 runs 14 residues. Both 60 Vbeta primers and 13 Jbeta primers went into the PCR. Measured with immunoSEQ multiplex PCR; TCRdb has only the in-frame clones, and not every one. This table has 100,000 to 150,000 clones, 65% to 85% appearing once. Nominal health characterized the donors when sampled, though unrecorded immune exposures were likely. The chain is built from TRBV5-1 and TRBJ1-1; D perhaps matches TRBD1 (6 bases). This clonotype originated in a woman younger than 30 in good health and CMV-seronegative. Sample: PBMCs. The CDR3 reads CASSAPPRTDEAFF. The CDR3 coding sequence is TGCGCCAGCAGCGCCCCCCCACGGACAGATGAAGCTTTCTTT.